This entry lists 16 T cell receptor beta chains sequenced from one sample in a study of shared clonotypes between healthy human individuals. Using immunoSEQ multiplex PCR, the repertoire was profiled, and TCRdb retains in-frame clones only, with some absent. The sample holds around 560,000 clones, roughly 96% seen once. Terminally differentiated effector memory CD45RA+ cells were excluded from the naive CD8 cells, which were CD45RO-negative and positively selected for CCR7. The sample was naive CD8+ T cells sorted from blood. These receptors originate from a woman aged 30 to 39 in good health.

V usage is TRBV15 and J usage is TRBJ1-5, with 7 bases fitting TRBD1. The germline V gene encodes CDR1 LNHNV and CDR2 YYDKDF (reference sequence). The CDR3 sequence is 17 residues long. The V gene end was trimmed by 0 bases and the J gene end by 5 bases; junction bases not matched to a gene: 10. CDR3 loop: CATSRDVYQGGYQPQHF. The CDR3 DNA reads as TGTGCCACCAGCAGAGATGTGTATCAGGGGGGCTATCAGCCCCAGCATTTT.

The V call is TRBV4-1, the J call TRBJ1-1, with 10 nucleotides matching TRBD1. The CDR3 covers 16 residues. Looked up from germline, CDR1 is MGHRA and CDR2 is YSYEKL. V gave up 4 bases and J gave up 3 bases; unmatched junction bases: 8. The CDR3 DNA is TGCGCCAGCAGCCTCCCCCGACAGGGGGCGGACACTGAAGCTTTCTTT. This gives the protein CASSLPRQGADTEAFF.

The V gene is TRBV13, the J gene TRBJ2-3; 7 nucleotides match TRBD2. CDR3 length: 15 residues. V trimming: 3 bases; J trimming: 3 bases; junction bases outside the gene matches: 6. The germline gives CDR1 PRHDT, CDR2 FYEKMQ (reference sequence). This chain's CDR3 is CASSLRREMTDTQYF. The CDR3 nucleotides are TGTGCCAGCAGCTTGAGGCGGGAGATGACAGATACGCAGTATTTT.

The chain uses TRBV7-2 and TRBJ2-3, with D perhaps TRBD2 (6 bases). The germline V gene has CDR1 SGHTA and CDR2 FQGNSA. V was cut by 7 bases and J by 8 bases, with 10 bases left in between. The length of the CDR3 is 11 residues. The CDR3 loop reads CASNLGGTQYF. The CDR3 DNA reads TGTGCCAGCAACCTGGGGGGTACGCAGTATTTT.

This rearrangement joins TRBV19 to TRBJ1-2; D ambiguous. The V end lost 0 bases, the J end lost 8 bases, and 13 bases lay between the germline ends. The V gene's germline CDR1 is LNHDA and CDR2 SQIVND (reference sequence). The CDR3 has 14 residues. CDR3 bases: TGTGCCAGTAGTATAGACTACGGCCAAAGAGGCTACACCTTC. This sequence encodes CASSIDYGQRGYTF.

V usage is TRBV27 and J usage is TRBJ1-1; D remains ambiguous. The germline V gene encodes CDR1 MNHEY and CDR2 SMNVEV (reference sequence). The CDR3 runs 14 residues. V lost 3 bases and J 4 bases, leaving 12 bases between the germline ends. CDR3 nucleotide sequence: TGTGCCAGCAGTTTTGGTTCCCAGGCCACTGAAGCTTTCTTT. This gives the protein CASSFGSQATEAFF.

The V and J genes are TRBV27 and TRBJ2-5, with D uncertain. TRBJ2-7 explains the end of the DNA better; the J call may be wrong. There are 12 residues in the CDR3. Germline CDR1 and CDR2: MNHEY and SMNVEV (reference sequence). The CDR3 here is CASSLNGHEQYF. CDR3 in DNA: TGTGCCAGCAGTTTGAATGGTCACGAGCAGTACTTC.

The sample holds one count of this clone. This sequence joins TRBV29-1 and TRBJ1-2, with D perhaps matching TRBD1 (6 bases). The CDR3 runs 13 residues. The germline V gene encodes CDR1 SQVTM and CDR2 ANQGSEA. Trimming took off 3 bases at V and 2 bases at J, with 10 bases between the two ends. In DNA, the CDR3 is TGCAGCGTTGACAACAGGGAAAACTATGGCTACACCTTC. Amino acid sequence: CSVDNRENYGYTF.

Concerning this clone: Additional DNA sequences in this sample encode the identical CDR3. In DNA form, the CDR3 reads TGTGCCAGCAGCTTAGGGGGAATTGAAGCTTTCTTT. Protein: CASSLGGIEAFF. The chain links TRBV7-9 to TRBJ1-1, with unresolved D. Deletions cut 1 base from V and 7 bases from J, with 7 bases between. The CDR3 spans 12 residues. Germline V gene sequence: CDR1 SEHNR, CDR2 FQNEAQ (reference sequence).

The chain is built from TRBV5-6 and TRBJ1-2; tentatively, D is TRBD1 (5 bases). The germline V and J ends were trimmed by 4 bases and 4 bases, with 17 bases remaining between them. In germline, CDR1 is SGHDT, CDR2 YYEEEE. This CDR3 contains 15 residues. In DNA form, the CDR3 reads TGTGCCAGCAGCCCCACGAGGGGCGGAAGCTATGGCTACACCTTC. It codes for CASSPTRGGSYGYTF.

V and J are TRBV19 and TRBJ2-1, with 10 bases lining up with TRBD2. Germline trimming cut 5 bases from V and 3 bases from J; bases unmatched to any gene: 4. There are 15 residues in the CDR3. The V gene's germline CDR1 is LNHDA and CDR2 SQIVND (reference sequence). The CDR3, as DNA: TGTGCCAGTAGTGGAACTAGCGGGATCTACAATGAGCAGTTCTTC. It codes for CASSGTSGIYNEQFF.

The CDR3 protein is CASSDSRRLTGGGYTF. The CDR3 nucleotides are TGTGCCAGCAGTGACTCCCGGCGACTTACAGGCGGAGGCTACACCTTC. The chain uses TRBV6-4 and TRBJ1-2, with D possibly being TRBD1 (5 bases). Germline V gene lookup returns CDR1 MRHNA and CDR2 SNTAGT. The V end was cut by 0 bases, the J end by 8 bases, with 19 bases between. The CDR3 extends over 16 amino acids.

V gene TRBV18 combines with J gene TRBJ2-7; D gene unclear. V was shortened by 3 bases and J by 6 bases, with 12 bases between the two germline ends. The V gene's germline CDR1 is KGHSH and CDR2 LQKENI. The CDR3 runs 13 residues. The CDR3 region is CASSPSPGAEQYF. Here the CDR3 DNA reads TGTGCCAGCTCACCCTCCCCCGGCGCCGAGCAGTACTTC.

This clone is a singleton in its sample. The chain uses TRBV5-1 and TRBJ2-1; a weak D match, TRBD1 (6 bases). The germline V gene encodes CDR1 SGHRS and CDR2 YFSETQ. V was shortened by 5 bases and J by 0 bases, with 9 bases between the two germline ends. This CDR3 is built from 14 residues. Here the CDR3 reads CASRSDSSYNEQFF. CDR3 nucleotides: TGCGCCAGCAGATCGGACAGCTCCTACAATGAGCAGTTCTTC.

This chain links TRBV5-4 with TRBJ1-2; D may be TRBD1 (5 bases). Germline assignment: CDR1 SGHNT and CDR2 YYREEE (reference sequence). The CDR3 contains 13 residues. Trimming left V 3 bases short and J 5 bases short, with 11 bases between. The CDR3 region is CASSSGADYGYTF. CDR3 in DNA: TGTGCCAGCAGCTCTGGGGCAGATTATGGCTACACCTTC. Complete variable domain (other parts from reference TRBV5-4 and TRBJ1-2): ETGVTQSPTHLIKTRGQQVTLRCSSQSGHNTVSWYQQALGQGPQFIFQYYREEENGRGNFPPRFSGLQFPNYSSELNVNALELDDSALYLCASSSGADYGYTFGSGTRLTVV.

This chain connects TRBV6-6 to TRBJ1-5; 10 positions match TRBD1. Germline V lookup: CDR1 MNHNY, CDR2 SVGAGI (reference sequence). V shed 6 bases, J shed 6 bases, and the junction held 5 bases outside the gene matches. CDR3 size: 14 residues. The CDR3 region is CASRPTGGLQPQHF. CDR3 nucleotide sequence: TGTGCCAGCAGACCGACAGGGGGCCTTCAGCCCCAGCATTTT.